This TCR beta chain was sequenced during a study of cytomegalovirus exposure and HLA in healthy donors. This clone has only one observation. The antigen remains unidentified. Study-level points and caveats: The majority of TCR sequences were rare, yet some public TCRs appeared in many donors. Some segments of the V type, notably TRBV6-2 and TRBV6-3, were excluded as indistinguishable. Altogether, 150 to 200 TCR beta chains were recorded as cytomegalovirus-associated.

Primers included in the PCR were 60 Vbeta and 13 Jbeta primers. Profiled with immunoSEQ multiplex PCR; TCRdb holds only in-frame clones, not every one. This repertoire shows fewer than 200,000 clones, about 77% found once; its top ten account for approximately 1.2%. The CDR3 has 15 amino acids. J gave up 7 bases and V 6 bases, and 8 bases lay outside the gene matches. Germline-derived CDR1 and CDR2 are MNHEY and SVGAGI. At collection, donors were nominally healthy, but unrecorded immune exposures were probable. The sequencing sample was made of PBMCs. This clonotype originated in a man aged 25 to 40 in good health and CMV-seronegative. The genes are TRBV6-5 and TRBJ2-7; TRBD2 matches at 14 bases. The CDR3 reads CASRPGLAGVEEQYF. The CDR3 region has the DNA TGTGCCAGCAGGCCGGGACTAGCGGGAGTGGAGGAGCAGTACTTC.